These 8 T cell receptor beta chains were sequenced from one sample in a study of blood T cell repertoires in COVID-19. Using immunoSEQ multiplex PCR, the repertoire was profiled, and TCRdb retains in-frame clones only, with some absent. The sample lists more than 250,000 clones, more than 75% occurring once. Source material: PBMCs or T cells enriched from blood (not recorded which). These receptor sequences come from a woman younger than 45 who had recovered from COVID-19.

J is TRBJ2-1 and V is TRBV25-1; D not resolved. The CDR3 extends over 15 amino acids. Germline V gene lookup returns CDR1 MGHDK and CDR2 SYGVNS. The germline V and J ends were trimmed by 6 bases and 0 bases, with 12 bases remaining between them. The CDR3 sequence: CASSEGLYSYNEQFF. CDR3 DNA sequence: TGTGCCAGCAGCGAAGGGCTATACTCCTACAATGAGCAGTTCTTC.

This chain connects TRBV6-6 to TRBJ1-2; maybe TRBD1 (5 bases). Germline assignment: CDR1 MNHNY and CDR2 SVGAGI (reference sequence). This CDR3 has 17 residues. Trimming left V 5 bases short and J 1 base short, with 20 bases between. In nucleotides, the CDR3 is TGTGCCAGCAGTCCTCAGGGAGGGAGGTTCGGTAACTATGGCTACACCTTC. It specifies CASSPQGGRFGNYGYTF.

The rearrangement links TRBV29-1 to TRBJ2-2; 7 bases match TRBD1. Germline CDR1 SQVTM, CDR2 ANQGSEA. V gave up 6 bases and J gave up 6 bases; unmatched junction bases: 4. The CDR3 has 12 amino acids. Here the CDR3 reads CSVRQGAGELFF. The CDR3 DNA sequence: TGCAGCGTGCGACAGGGTGCCGGGGAGCTGTTTTTT.

The rearrangement links TRBV20-1 to TRBJ2-1; tentative D call: TRBD2 (6 bases). Deletions cut 6 bases from V and 9 bases from J, with 12 bases between. This CDR3 has 11 residues. CDR1 is DFQATT and CDR2 is SNEGSKA in the germline V gene (reference sequence). The CDR3 coding sequence is TGCAGTGCGCATACGACTAGTGAGCAGTTCTTC. Translating it yields CSAHTTSEQFF.

The chain is built from TRBV6-5 and TRBJ1-5, with D perhaps TRBD1 (5 bases). The CDR3 has 15 amino acids. V was pared by 8 bases and J by 9 bases, with 23 bases between. The V gene's germline CDR1 is MNHEY and CDR2 SVGAGI. The CDR3 sequence: CASGALRPETGPQHF. Written as DNA, the CDR3 is TGTGCCAGCGGGGCACTGAGACCCGAGACGGGGCCCCAGCATTTT.

This chain connects TRBV6-1 to TRBJ1-5, with D possibly matching TRBD1 (5 bases). The CDR3 runs 15 residues. CDR1 is MNHNS and CDR2 is SASEGT in the germline V gene. Trimming removed 3 bases from V and 1 base from J, with 10 bases in between. This chain's CDR3 is CASSEGGMSNQPQHF. In nucleotides, the CDR3 is TGTGCCAGCAGTGAGGGGGGTATGAGCAATCAGCCCCAGCATTTT.

The chain links TRBV5-6 to TRBJ1-1; D not certain. The ends were cut back, 2 bases at V and 0 bases at J, with 8 bases in the middle. CDR1 SGHDT and CDR2 YYEEEE come from the germline V gene. The CDR3 extends over 14 amino acids. The CDR3 spells CASSFTMMNTEAFF. DNA of the CDR3: TGTGCCAGCAGCTTCACAATGATGAACACTGAAGCTTTCTTT.

The chain has TRBV9 and TRBJ1-3, with 8 nucleotides matching TRBD1. Germline CDR1 SGDLS, CDR2 YYNGEE. After removal of 2 bases from V and 0 bases from J, the junction contained 10 bases not matched to a gene. This CDR3 is built from 18 residues. Written as DNA, the CDR3 is TGTGCCAGCAGCGTGGGACAGGCGCCTTCCTTCTCTGGAAACACCATATATTTT. This encodes CASSVGQAPSFSGNTIYF.